The rows below give T cell receptor beta chains drawn from one sample of a study of vaccination effects on CD4 cells after COVID-19. No cognate antigen is known for these TCRs. Assay used: immunoSEQ multiplex PCR; TCRdb lists only in-frame clones, some missing. This sample carries around 20,000 clones, 70% of them seen once, and the ten largest clones take less than 20%. This sample comprised CD4+ T cells from PBMCs cultured with HCoV-229E spike peptides, obtained before COVID-19 vaccination. The source is a human donor who received a COVID-19 vaccine. CDR3s include the opening cysteine and the closing phenylalanine or tryptophan. D genes are given only for firm matches. Size values are once, few and many counts, or a class for expanded clones, and some rows have none.

j_call: TRBJ2-1; v_call: TRBV30; clone_size: .; d_call: TRBD2; cdr3_nt: TGTGCCTGGAGTGTGGGGACTAGCGGGGGGGGCAATGAGCAGTTCTTC; cdr3_aa: CAWSVGTSGGGNEQFF
j_call: TRBJ2-5; v_call: TRBV9; clone_size: .; d_call: .; cdr3_nt: TGTGCCAGCAGCGTAGTCAGCCAAGAGACCCAGTACTTC; cdr3_aa: CASSVVSQETQYF
j_call: TRBJ2-6; v_call: TRBV10-3; clone_size: .; d_call: TRBD1; cdr3_nt: TGTGCCACCGGACAGGGGGGGGGCTCTGGGGCCAACGTCCTGACTTTC; cdr3_aa: CATGQGGGSGANVLTF
j_call: TRBJ2-3; v_call: TRBV5-1; clone_size: .; d_call: TRBD2; cdr3_nt: TGCGCCAGCAGCCTAAATAGCGGGGGGGCAGATACGCAGTATTTT; cdr3_aa: CASSLNSGGADTQYF
j_call: TRBJ2-5; v_call: TRBV29-1; clone_size: .; d_call: TRBD2; cdr3_nt: TGCAGCGTTGAAGGCGGGAGTGAACAAGAGACCCAGTACTTC; cdr3_aa: CSVEGGSEQETQYF
j_call: TRBJ2-1; v_call: TRBV27; clone_size: medium-sized; d_call: .; cdr3_nt: TGTGCCAGCAGTACCTCTAGCGACAATGAGCAGTTCTTC; cdr3_aa: CASSTSSDNEQFF
j_call: TRBJ2-7; v_call: TRBV5-1; clone_size: few; d_call: .; cdr3_nt: TGCGCCAGCAGCCCACCGAGCGACTCCTACGAGCAGTACTTC; cdr3_aa: CASSPPSDSYEQYF
j_call: TRBJ1-4; v_call: TRBV2; clone_size: .; d_call: .; cdr3_nt: TGTGCCAGCCAAGGTCGGACAACCGAAAAACTGTTTTTT; cdr3_aa: CASQGRTTEKLFF
j_call: TRBJ1-2; v_call: TRBV2; clone_size: .; d_call: .; cdr3_nt: TGTGCCAGCAGTGAGGGGGGGCGCAGCTACACCTTC; cdr3_aa: CASSEGGRSYTF
j_call: TRBJ1-2; v_call: TRBV27; clone_size: once; d_call: .; cdr3_nt: TGTGCCAGCCGTTCCGTTGGGGACTGGTTTCAGGAAGGCTACACCTTC; cdr3_aa: CASRSVGDWFQEGYTF
j_call: TRBJ1-2; v_call: TRBV3-1/TRBV3-2; clone_size: .; d_call: TRBD1; cdr3_nt: TGTGCCAGCAGCCAAACCGGACAGGGGACGGGGGGCTACACCTTC; cdr3_aa: CASSQTGQGTGGYTF
j_call: TRBJ2-5; v_call: TRBV11-3; clone_size: .; d_call: .; cdr3_nt: TGTGCCAGGCACAGCGGAACCCAAGAGACCCAGTACTTC; cdr3_aa: CARHSGTQETQYF
j_call: TRBJ2-3; v_call: TRBV2; clone_size: once; d_call: .; cdr3_nt: TGTGCCAGCAGTAGCACAGGGCGAACAGATACGCAGTATTTT; cdr3_aa: CASSSTGRTDTQYF
j_call: TRBJ1-2; v_call: TRBV6-6; clone_size: .; d_call: .; cdr3_nt: TGTGCCAGCAGTCCCCCCTGGGGGGACTATGGCTACACCTTC; cdr3_aa: CASSPPWGDYGYTF
j_call: TRBJ1-5; v_call: TRBV2; clone_size: .; d_call: TRBD1; cdr3_nt: TGTGCCAGCAGTTTTCAGGGGGCTCAGCCCCAGCATTTT; cdr3_aa: CASSFQGAQPQHF
j_call: TRBJ1-4; v_call: TRBV28; clone_size: .; d_call: .; cdr3_nt: TGTGCCAGCCTAACGGGTGGGGCTAATGAAAAACTGTTTTTT; cdr3_aa: CASLTGGANEKLFF
j_call: TRBJ1-4; v_call: TRBV11-2; clone_size: .; d_call: .; cdr3_nt: TGTGCCAGCAGTGAAGAGAGACCTGAAAAACTGTTTTTT; cdr3_aa: CASSEERPEKLFF
j_call: TRBJ1-1; v_call: TRBV6-5; clone_size: .; d_call: .; cdr3_nt: TGTGCCAGCAGTTACTCCGAAGCAGGGATTAAAGCTTTCTTT; cdr3_aa: CASSYSEAGIKAFF